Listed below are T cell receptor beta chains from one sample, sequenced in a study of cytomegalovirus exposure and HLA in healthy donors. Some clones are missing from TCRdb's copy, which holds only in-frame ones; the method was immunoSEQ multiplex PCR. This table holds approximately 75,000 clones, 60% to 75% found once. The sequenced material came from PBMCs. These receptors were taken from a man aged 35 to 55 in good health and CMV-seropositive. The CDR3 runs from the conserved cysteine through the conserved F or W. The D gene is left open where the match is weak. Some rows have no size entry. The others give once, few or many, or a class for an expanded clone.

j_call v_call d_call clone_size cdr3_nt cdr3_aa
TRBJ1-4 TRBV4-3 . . TGCGCCAGCAGCCAAGATCTCTGGCAGGGTAATGAAAAACTGTTTTTT CASSQDLWQGNEKLFF
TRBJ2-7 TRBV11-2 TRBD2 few TGTGCCAGCAGCCAACTAGCGGGGGGCGTTTACGAGCAGTACTTC CASSQLAGGVYEQYF
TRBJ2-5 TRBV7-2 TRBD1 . TGTGCCAGCAGTCCGGACAGGGCAGATGAGACCCAGTACTTC CASSPDRADETQYF
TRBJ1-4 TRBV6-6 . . TGTGCCAGCTCGGGACATGGAAATGAAAAACTGTTTTTT CASSGHGNEKLFF
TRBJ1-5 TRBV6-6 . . TGTGCCAGCAGGATATTTCCGGGACACAATCAGCCCCAGCATTTT CASRIFPGHNQPQHF
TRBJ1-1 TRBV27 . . TGTGCCAGCAGTTTAAGCCCCCTGGCGGCTGAAGCTTTCTTT CASSLSPLAAEAFF
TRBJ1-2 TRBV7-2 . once TGTGCCAGCAGCCCCCTTCTGGGTCGGGAGGCGGGTAACTATGGCTACACCTTC CASSPLLGREAGNYGYTF
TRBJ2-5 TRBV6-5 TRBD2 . TGTGCCAGCAGTAAACGGGGACTAGCGGAGACCCAGTACTTC CASSKRGLAETQYF
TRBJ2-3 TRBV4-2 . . TGTGCCAGCAGCCAAGATGTAGCCAGGGGGGCAGATACGCAGTATTTT CASSQDVARGADTQYF
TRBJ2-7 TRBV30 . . TGTGCCTGGAATCGGGGGATACCTAGCGAGCAGTACTTC CAWNRGIPSEQYF
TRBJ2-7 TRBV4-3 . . TGCGCCAGCAGCCAAGGGGTGGGGGCCAACGAGCAGTACTTC CASSQGVGANEQYF
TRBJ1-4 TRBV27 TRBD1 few TGTGCCAGCAGTTTGAGGACAGGGCCTAATGAAAAACTGTTTTTT CASSLRTGPNEKLFF
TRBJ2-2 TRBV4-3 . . TGCGCCAGCAGCCAAGACAGGAACACCGGGGAGCTGTTTTTT CASSQDRNTGELFF
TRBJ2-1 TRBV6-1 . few TGTGCCAGCACCGACGGGGGAAGCTCCTACAATGAGCAGTTCTTC CASTDGGSSYNEQFF
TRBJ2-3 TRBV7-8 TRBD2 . TGTGCCAGCAGCTCTAGAGCGGGGGGGCCTAGGGATACGCAGTATTTT CASSSRAGGPRDTQYF
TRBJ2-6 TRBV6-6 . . TGTGCCAGCAGTTACACCCTCGGGACCAACGTCCTGACTTTC CASSYTLGTNVLTF
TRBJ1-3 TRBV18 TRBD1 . TGTGCCAGCTCACCTATCAGAGGACAGGGTGACACCATATATTTT CASSPIRGQGDTIYF
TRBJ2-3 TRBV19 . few TGTGCCAGTACCGGCAGCGGACTAAGCCAAGATACGCAGTATTTT CASTGSGLSQDTQYF
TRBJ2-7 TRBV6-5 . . TGTGCCAGCAGTTCCCCCCTTGGGAGCTCCTACGAGCAGTACTTC CASSSPLGSSYEQYF
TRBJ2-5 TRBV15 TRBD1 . TGTGCCACCAGCAGCGGACAGGGGGCGCAGATAGAGACCCAGTACTTC CATSSGQGAQIETQYF
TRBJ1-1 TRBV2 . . TGTGCCAGCAGCCAGAAGATAGCGAACACTGAAGCTTTCTTT CASSQKIANTEAFF
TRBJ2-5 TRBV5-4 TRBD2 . TGTGCCAGCAGCAGGACTAGCGGGGGGGCGGGAGAGACCCAGTACTTC CASSRTSGGAGETQYF
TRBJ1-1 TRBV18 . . TGTGCCAGCTCTAGAACCACGAACACTGAAGCTTTCTTT CASSRTTNTEAFF
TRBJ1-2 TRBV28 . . TGTGCCAGCAGTCACTCAGGGGACGGCTACACCTTC CASSHSGDGYTF
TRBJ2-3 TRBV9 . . TGTGCCAGCAGCTCCACCTCCACTAGTCTCACAGATACGCAGTATTTT CASSSTSTSLTDTQYF
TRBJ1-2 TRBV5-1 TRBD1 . TGCGCCAGCAGCTTGGATTTGGGGACAGGGTTAGCGGCCTATGGCTACACCTTC CASSLDLGTGLAAYGYTF
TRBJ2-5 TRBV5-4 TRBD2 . TGTGCCAGCAGCCCACTACGGACTAGCGGGGACCAAGAGACCCAGTACTTC CASSPLRTSGDQETQYF
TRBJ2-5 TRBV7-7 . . TGTGCTAGCAGCCCGGGACTGCAAGAGACCCAGTACTTC CASSPGLQETQYF
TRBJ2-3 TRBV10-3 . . TGTGCCATCAGTGGCGAGGATACCACAGATACGCAGTATTTT CAISGEDTTDTQYF
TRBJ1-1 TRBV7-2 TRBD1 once TGTGCCAGCAGCTTAGTCGGCAGGGGGCTTACTTTCTTT CASSLVGRGLTFF
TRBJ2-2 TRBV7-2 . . TGTGCCAGCAGCTTAATGGGTCGAGGGGGCACCGGGGAGCTGTTTTTT CASSLMGRGGTGELFF
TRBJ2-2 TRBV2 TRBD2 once TGTGCCAGCATGCGACTAGCGGGGGGACGCTCCGGGGAGCTGTTTTTT CASMRLAGGRSGELFF
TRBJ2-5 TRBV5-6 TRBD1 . TGTGCCAGCAGCTTGGTAGGGGCAGGGGGCCAAGAGACCCAGTACTTC CASSLVGAGGQETQYF
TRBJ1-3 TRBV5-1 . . TGCGCCAGCAGCTTGGCGGGGGTTGGAAACACCATATATTTT CASSLAGVGNTIYF
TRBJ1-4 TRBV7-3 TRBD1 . TGTGCCAGCAGCTACCTGACAGGGGGTTGGGAAAAACTGTTTTTT CASSYLTGGWEKLFF
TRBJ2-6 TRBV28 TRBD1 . TGTGCCAGCAGTTTTATCCGGGACAGGGGGCGGTACTCTGGGGCCAACGTCCTGACTTTC CASSFIRDRGRYSGANVLTF
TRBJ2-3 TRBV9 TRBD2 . TGTGCCAGCAGCGGGCCGGGACTAGCTAGCACAGATACGCAGTATTTT CASSGPGLASTDTQYF
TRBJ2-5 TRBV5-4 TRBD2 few TGTGCCAGCAGGGGTGAGACTAGCGTACAAGAGACCCAGTACTTC CASRGETSVQETQYF
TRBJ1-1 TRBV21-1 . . TGTGCCAGCACCTTGAAGGGTCGTGGGGCCACTGAAGCTTTCTTT CASTLKGRGATEAFF
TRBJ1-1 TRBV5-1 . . TGCGCCAGCAGCTCAGGGGCTACGAACACTGAAGCTTTCTTT CASSSGATNTEAFF
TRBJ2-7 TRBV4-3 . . TGCGCCAGCAGCCAAGATCAGGTTTCCTACGAGCAGTACTTC CASSQDQVSYEQYF
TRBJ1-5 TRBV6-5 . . TGTGCCAGCAGTTACTCGAGGGATCAGCCCCAGCATTTT CASSYSRDQPQHF
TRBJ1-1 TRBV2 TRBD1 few TGTGCCAGCAGATACAGGGGTGGGAACACTGAAGCTTTCTTT CASRYRGGNTEAFF
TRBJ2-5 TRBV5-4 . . TGTGCCAGCATGAGGAGCCGGGGTGAGACCCAGTACTTC CASMRSRGETQYF
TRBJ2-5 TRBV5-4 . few TGTGCCAGCAGCTCACAGGGTAAAGAGACCCAGTACTTC CASSSQGKETQYF
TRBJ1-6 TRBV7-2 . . TGTGCCAGCAGCTCCTACAGGGCGCCGGGTTCACCCCTCCACTTT CASSSYRAPGSPLHF